The 21 T cell receptor beta chains in this list originate from one sample, sequenced in a study of control samples from healthy donors and cancer patients. TCRdb's copy holds only in-frame clones and misses some; the assay was immunoSEQ multiplex PCR. The data contain around 110,000 clones, 75% to 90% of them seen just once; the ten biggest clones take up 1.1%. Source material: PBMCs. The receptors stem from a woman between 45 and 65 years old with colorectal cancer.

This chain connects TRBV18 to TRBJ1-6, with 7 bases aligning to TRBD1. The CDR3 consists of 14 residues. Germline V gives CDR1 KGHSH, CDR2 LQKENI. Unmatched junction bases numbered 4, after V lost 3 bases and J lost 8 bases. CDR3 in amino acids: CASSPTGAHSPLHF. The CDR3 DNA reads as TGTGCCAGCTCACCTACAGGGGCCCATTCACCCCTCCACTTT.

The CDR3 spells CASSPSRPGTDTQYF. The CDR3 DNA reads TGTGCCAGCAGTCCGTCCCGGCCGGGAACAGATACGCAGTATTTT. V usage is TRBV6-6 and J usage is TRBJ2-3, with D possibly TRBD2 on 5 matching bases. The CDR3 has 15 amino acids. The V gene lost 5 bases and the J gene lost 3 bases, with 15 bases spanning the gap. CDR1 is MNHNY and CDR2 is SVGAGI in the germline V gene (reference sequence).

The chain combines TRBV19 with TRBJ1-4, with a possible D match to TRBD1 (6 bases). CDR1 and CDR2 (germline): LNHDA, SQIVND (reference sequence). V lost 5 bases and J lost 3, with 10 bases in between. The CDR3 runs 14 residues. The CDR3 protein is CASSSGQSNEKLFF. The CDR3 DNA reads as TGTGCCAGTAGTTCAGGACAGTCTAATGAAAAACTGTTTTTT. Combining the CDR3 with reference TRBV19 and TRBJ1-4 gives the whole variable domain DGGITQSPKYLFRKEGQNVTLSCEQNLNHDAMYWYRQDPGQGLRLIYYSQIVNDFQKGDIAEGYSVSREKKESFPLTVTSAQKNPTAFYLCASSSGQSNEKLFFGSGTQLSVL.

The chain uses TRBV19 and TRBJ1-6, with no clear D. The germline V gene encodes CDR1 LNHDA and CDR2 SQIVND (reference sequence). Trimming removed 2 bases at V and 6 bases at J, with 11 bases between. The CDR3 extends over 15 amino acids. CDR3 protein: CASSILQTGNSPLHF. The CDR3 DNA sequence: TGTGCCAGTAGTATACTCCAGACGGGTAATTCACCCCTCCACTTT.

The V and J genes are TRBV29-1 and TRBJ2-3, with TRBD2 matching over 8 bases. Germline CDR1 is SQVTM and CDR2 is ANQGSEA. The CDR3 loop spans 15 amino acids. V was pared by 7 bases and J by 1 base, with 10 bases of the junction left unmatched. The CDR3 is CSAGQRRGGTDTQYF. Written as DNA, the CDR3 is TGCAGCGCGGGACAACGGCGGGGGGGCACAGATACGCAGTATTTT.

The rearrangement uses TRBV5-6 and TRBJ1-1; 7 bases fit TRBD1. The CDR3 runs 14 residues. Germline V lookup: CDR1 SGHDT, CDR2 YYEEEE. The ends lost 4 bases at V and 4 bases at J; junction bases unmatched: 7. CDR3 protein: CASSNRGLLTEAFF. The CDR3 DNA is TGTGCCAGCAGCAATAGGGGGCTTCTCACTGAAGCTTTCTTT.

V usage is TRBV3-1 (or the pseudogene TRBV3-2) and J usage is TRBJ1-3; D is unresolved. CDR1 and CDR2 from the germline V gene are LGHDT and YNNKEL (reference sequence). The CDR3 has 17 residues. Trimming cost V 0 bases and J 0 bases, with 12 bases left between them. The chain's CDR3 is CASSQDFMGFSGNTIYF. Here the CDR3 DNA reads TGTGCCAGCAGCCAAGATTTTATGGGGTTCTCTGGAAACACCATATATTTT.

This sequence joins TRBV10-2 and TRBJ2-7, with TRBD2 identical over 10 bases. This CDR3 has 13 residues. CDR1 is WSHSY, CDR2 SAAADI, per germline. V shed 6 bases, J shed 6 bases, and the junction held 5 bases outside the gene matches. The chain's CDR3 is CASRTSGKVEQYF. CDR3 coding DNA: TGCGCCAGCAGAACTAGCGGGAAGGTCGAGCAGTACTTC.

This chain connects TRBV27 to TRBJ1-2; tentatively, D is TRBD1 (6 bases). The V and J ends lost 3 bases and 7 bases respectively, with 12 bases between them. Germline CDR1 reads MNHEY; CDR2 reads SMNVEV (reference sequence). There are 13 residues in the CDR3. CDR3 nucleotide sequence: TGTGCCAGCAGTTTCATGGAGGGGGGTGGCTACACCTTC. Translating it yields CASSFMEGGGYTF.

The chain uses TRBV5-8 and TRBJ2-1; 10 bases are a match to TRBD1. The CDR3 is made up of 14 amino acids. Germline V gives CDR1 SGHTS, CDR2 YDEGEE. V dropped 4 bases and J dropped 4; count of bases not matched to a gene: 2. The CDR3 region is CASSDRGRYNEQFF. CDR3 sequence (DNA): TGTGCCAGCAGCGACAGGGGGCGATACAATGAGCAGTTCTTC. The complete variable domain, with remaining parts taken from reference TRBV5-8 and TRBJ2-1, reads EAGVTQSPTHLIKTRGQQATLRCSPISGHTSVYWYQQALGLGLQFLLWYDEGEERNRGNFPPRFSGRQFPNYSSELNVNALELEDSALYLCASSDRGRYNEQFFGPGTRLTVL.

The chain uses TRBV7-2 and TRBJ2-7; TRBD2 aligns across 7 bases. V lost 11 bases and J lost 5; bases outside the gene matches: 15. Germline assignment: CDR1 SGHTA and CDR2 FQGNSA. The CDR3 has 14 residues. The CDR3 DNA reads as TGTGCCTCTGGGGAATTGGCGGGAGTCAACGAGCAGTACTTC. It codes for CASGELAGVNEQYF.

The V call is TRBV19, the J call TRBJ2-7, with TRBD1 as a possible D gene (7 bases). This CDR3 spans 16 amino acids. CDR1 is LNHDA, CDR2 SQIVND, per germline (reference sequence). Trimming removed 1 base at V and 3 bases at J, with 16 bases between. CDR3 loop: CASSIAVRGDRYEQYF. CDR3 in DNA: TGTGCCAGTAGTATAGCGGTCAGGGGGGACCGCTACGAGCAGTACTTC.

Only a few counts were recorded for this clone. This rearrangement joins TRBV21-1 to TRBJ2-3. TRBV21-1 is assigned pseudogene status. CDR3 length equals 15 residues. The CDR3 loop reads CAGVNILLMGDTQYF. The DNA of the CDR3 is TGTGCCGGGGTTAATATTTTGCTAATGGGAGATACGCAGTATTTT.

This clone was recorded only once. The CDR3 DNA sequence: TGTGCCAGCAGCTTAACCGGGGGGGCACAAAACACCGGGGAGCTGTTTTTT. Translating it yields CASSLTGGAQNTGELFF. The chain joins TRBV7-3 to TRBJ2-2, with TRBD2 identical over 8 bases. The germline CDR1 and CDR2 sequences are SGHTA and FQGTGA. Losses at the gene ends were 0 bases for V and 2 bases for J; bases not matched to a gene: 5. The CDR3 is made up of 17 amino acids.

The J gene is TRBJ2-7, the V gene TRBV7-9; TRBD1 aligns across 7 bases. There are 14 residues in the CDR3. V lost 5 bases, J lost 3 bases, and 7 bases stayed unmatched. Germline CDR1 and CDR2: SEHNR and FQNEAQ (reference sequence). The chain's CDR3 is CASSPRGQVYEQYF. The CDR3 DNA reads TGTGCCAGCAGCCCTCGTGGACAGGTCTACGAGCAGTACTTC.

The rearrangement links TRBV10-3 to TRBJ1-2; D is perhaps TRBD1 (5 bases). The V end was cut by 6 bases, the J end by 1 base, with 9 bases between. CDR3 length equals 13 residues. Germline V gene sequence: CDR1 ENHRY, CDR2 SYGVKD. The CDR3 nucleotides read TGTGCCATCAGAGGGGAAGGTAACTATGGCTACACCTTC. Translated: CAIRGEGNYGYTF.

CDR3 DNA sequence: TGTGCCAGCTCACCACCGATTGTCACAGATACGCAGTATTTT. This codes for CASSPPIVTDTQYF. The chain joins TRBV18 to TRBJ2-3; D is unclear. There are 14 residues in the CDR3. Germline CDR1 is KGHSH and CDR2 is LQKENI. Trimming pared 0 bases from V and 2 bases from J, leaving 6 bases between.

The rearrangement uses TRBV19 and TRBJ2-5, with no clear D. CDR1 is LNHDA and CDR2 is SQIVND in the germline V gene (reference sequence). V lost 8 bases and J 2 bases, leaving 9 bases between the germline ends. The CDR3 runs 12 residues. The CDR3 protein is CASHDGQETQYF. Written as DNA, the CDR3 is TGTGCCAGTCACGACGGACAAGAGACCCAGTACTTC.

The V call is TRBV5-1, the J call TRBJ2-7; D might be TRBD2 (5 bases). CDR1 is SGHRS, CDR2 YFSETQ, per germline. The V end was cut by 6 bases, the J end by 6 bases, with 10 bases between. CDR3 length equals 11 residues. CDR3 amino acids: CASTGEGEQYF. CDR3 DNA sequence: TGCGCCAGCACGGGTGAGGGCGAGCAGTACTTC.

The chain links TRBV7-9 to TRBJ1-1; D perhaps matches TRBD1 (5 bases). This CDR3 region has 15 residues. Germline CDR1 is SEHNR and CDR2 is FQNEAQ (reference sequence). V dropped 1 base and J dropped 1 base, with 10 bases sitting between them. CDR3 sequence (DNA): TGTGCCAGCAGCTTAGGGGCAGGGACGAACACTGAAGCTTTCTTT. Encoded protein: CASSLGAGTNTEAFF.

The V gene is TRBV30, the J gene TRBJ1-2; 8 nucleotides match TRBD1. Looked up from germline, CDR1 is GTSNPN and CDR2 is SVGIG (reference sequence). The CDR3 loop spans 15 amino acids. V shed 1 base, J shed 0 bases, and the junction held 4 bases outside the gene matches. For the CDR3, the DNA is TGTGCCTGGAGTGAGGGACAGGACACTAACTATGGCTACACCTTC. As protein: CAWSEGQDTNYGYTF.